This TCR beta chain came from a study of cytomegalovirus exposure and HLA in healthy donors. The CDR3 extends over 13 amino acids. V dropped 5 bases and J dropped 5 bases, with 12 bases sitting between them. Germline lookup yields CDR1 SGHTA and CDR2 FQGTGA. Amplification used 60 Vbeta primers and 13 Jbeta primers. Repertoires were generated with immunoSEQ multiplex PCR, while TCRdb's copy carries only in-frame clones and drops some. Seen here are roughly 100,000 clones, approximately 87% observed once, and the top ten hold around 2.6%. This sequence originates from a man aged 40-49 years in good health and CMV-seronegative. The sequenced sample was PBMCs. The chain uses TRBV7-3 and TRBJ1-1, with D unclear. The DNA of the CDR3 is TGTGCCAGCAGCCCAGCGGGGAAAACTGAAGCTTTCTTT. This gives the protein CASSPAGKTEAFF. Complete variable domain (other parts from reference TRBV7-3 and TRBJ1-1): GAGVSQTPSNKVTEKGKYVELRCDPISGHTALYWYRQSLGQGPEFLIYFQGTGAADDSGLPNDRFFAVRPEGSVSTLKIQRTERGDSAVYLCASSPAGKTEAFFGQGTRLTVV.